These 13 T cell receptor beta chains came from one sample sequenced in a study of control samples from healthy donors and cancer patients. Here immunoSEQ multiplex PCR was the method, and the copy in TCRdb shows in-frame clones only, minus some. The data contain roughly 200,000 clones, just under 95% of them singletons. Sequences were obtained from blood. The receptors were gathered from a man aged 18 to 29 in good health.

V and J are TRBV20-1 and TRBJ1-1, with D possibly being TRBD1 (6 bases). The germline V and J ends were trimmed by 3 bases and 3 bases, with 17 bases remaining between them. CDR3 length: 15 residues. Germline loops: CDR1 DFQATT, CDR2 SNEGSKA (reference sequence). The CDR3 bases are TGCAGTGCTAGTGATTCGGGGGCTGGGGACACTGAAGCTTTCTTT. Encoded protein: CSASDSGAGDTEAFF.

This chain connects TRBV6-6 to TRBJ2-5, with 9 bases lining up with TRBD1. V lost 5 bases, J lost 6 bases, and 7 bases stayed unmatched. Germline V gene lookup returns CDR1 MNHNY and CDR2 SVGAGI (reference sequence). The CDR3 is 14 amino acids. CDR3 residues: CASSAPGQGQTQYF. The CDR3 DNA sequence: TGTGCCAGCAGTGCGCCGGGACAGGGTCAGACCCAGTACTTC.

The chain carries TRBV28 and TRBJ1-2; D possibly corresponds to TRBD1 (5 bases). The CDR3 is 12 residues long. Per the germline V gene, CDR1 is MDHEN and CDR2 is SYDVKM. V was shortened by 6 bases and J by 5 bases, with 10 bases between the two germline ends. The CDR3 region is CASSLGQYGYTF. CDR3 coding DNA: TGTGCCAGCAGCCTCGGACAATATGGCTACACCTTC.

The J gene is TRBJ1-1, the V gene TRBV10-3; maybe TRBD1 (6 bases). Trimming pared 6 bases from V and 3 bases from J, leaving 14 bases between. Germline V gene data show CDR1 as ENHRY and CDR2 as SYGVKD. The CDR3 covers 14 residues. The CDR3 nucleotides are TGTGCCATCAGGAGCCAAGGGGGGGACACTGAAGCTTTCTTT. Protein: CAIRSQGGDTEAFF.

J is TRBJ1-2 and V is TRBV5-1; 7 bases line up with TRBD1. Germline assignment: CDR1 SGHRS and CDR2 YFSETQ. The CDR3 covers 15 residues. V lost 0 bases to trimming and J lost 2 bases; unmatched junction nucleotides: 4. The DNA for the CDR3 is TGCGCCAGCAGCTTGGTGACGACAGGGAACTATGGCTACACCTTC. Residues: CASSLVTTGNYGYTF.

This clone was detected once. The V gene is TRBV28, the J gene TRBJ1-1, with 7 bases aligning to TRBD1. This CDR3 contains 15 residues. The V gene's germline CDR1 is MDHEN and CDR2 SYDVKM. Trimming removed 5 bases from V and 4 bases from J; junction bases left unmatched: 10. CDR3 sequence reads: CASSRSDRVATEAFF. The CDR3, as DNA: TGTGCCAGCAGTCGCAGTGACAGGGTGGCCACTGAAGCTTTCTTT. Drawing the rest from reference TRBV28 and TRBJ1-1, the complete variable domain is DVKVTQSSRYLVKRTGEKVFLECVQDMDHENMFWYRQDPGLGLRLIYFSYDVKMKEKGDIPEGYSVSREKKERFSLILESASTNQTSMYLCASSRSDRVATEAFFGQGTRLTVV.

The gene calls are TRBV5-1 and TRBJ2-1; 10 bases are a match to TRBD2. The CDR3 covers 15 residues. Trimming cost V 0 bases and J 8 bases; bases outside gene matches: 5. Germline CDR1 SGHRS, CDR2 YFSETQ. The CDR3 sequence: CASSLGLAGVYEQFF. The CDR3 DNA is TGCGCCAGCAGCTTGGGGCTAGCGGGGGTGTATGAGCAGTTCTTC.

This rearrangement joins TRBV5-5 to TRBJ1-2; unclear D gene. The length of the CDR3 is 15 residues. V dropped 6 bases and J dropped 1 base, with 16 bases sitting between them. Germline CDR1 SGHKS, CDR2 YYEKEE (reference sequence). The CDR3 nucleotides read TGTGCCAGCAATAGAGTGGCGGAATATAACTATGGCTACACCTTC. It translates to CASNRVAEYNYGYTF. Combining the CDR3 with reference TRBV5-5 and TRBJ1-2 gives the whole variable domain DAGVTQSPTHLIKTRGQQVTLRCSPISGHKSVSWYQQVLGQGPQFIFQYYEKEERGRGNFPDRFSARQFPNYSSELNVNALLLGDSALYLCASNRVAEYNYGYTFGSGTRLTVV.

The chain recombines TRBV10-2 with TRBJ1-1; D is undetermined. V was pared by 5 bases and J by 5 bases, with 12 bases between. Per germline, CDR1 WSHSY and CDR2 SAAADI. CDR3 size: 13 residues. For the CDR3, the DNA is TGCGCCAGCAGTAGGGTCGAAAAAACTGAAGCTTTCTTT. It translates to CASSRVEKTEAFF.

The rearrangement links TRBV9 to TRBJ2-1; D uncertain. Germline lookup yields CDR1 SGDLS and CDR2 YYNGEE. V gave up 1 base and J gave up 5 bases, with 4 bases separating them. The CDR3 loop spans 12 amino acids. The CDR3 coding sequence is TGTGCCAGCAGCGTATCAGACAATGAGCAGTTCTTC. Translating it yields CASSVSDNEQFF. Supplemented by reference TRBV9 and TRBJ2-1, the full variable domain reads DSGVTQTPKHLITATGQRVTLRCSPRSGDLSVYWYQQSLDQGLQFLIQYYNGEERAKGNILERFSAQQFPDLHSELNLSSLELGDSALYFCASSVSDNEQFFGPGTRLTVL.

The chain links TRBV25-1 to TRBJ2-7; 8 nucleotides agree with TRBD2. CDR3 size: 14 residues. V shed 3 bases and J 2 bases; nucleotides not matched to a gene: 3. Germline CDR1 MGHDK, CDR2 SYGVNS. CDR3 nucleotides: TGTGCCAGCAGTGATGGGCGGGGGGCCTACGAGCAGTACTTC. Translating it yields CASSDGRGAYEQYF.

The chain carries TRBV7-6 and TRBJ2-3, with no clear D. This CDR3 is built from 15 residues. Trimming took 4 bases from V and 1 from J, leaving 12 bases between them. The V gene's germline CDR1 is SGHVS and CDR2 FNYEAQ. The CDR3 nucleotides read TGTGCCAGCAGCTCAGCTAGGCCTCGCACAGATACGCAGTATTTT. Its translation: CASSSARPRTDTQYF. Full variable domain (remainder filled in from reference TRBV7-6 and TRBJ2-3): GAGVSQSPRYKVTKRGQDVALRCDPISGHVSLYWYRQALGQGPEFLTYFNYEAQQDKSGLPNDRFSAERPEGSISTLTIQRTEQRDSAMYRCASSSARPRTDTQYFGPGTRLTVL.

V gene TRBV29-1 combines with J gene TRBJ1-4; a weak D match, TRBD1 (5 bases). CDR1 is SQVTM, CDR2 ANQGSEA, per germline. This CDR3 region has 13 residues. Trimming removed 2 bases from V and 8 bases from J, with 12 bases in between. CDR3 nucleotides: TGCAGCGTTGAATTGACAGATTCCGAAAAACTGTTTTTT. Its translation is CSVELTDSEKLFF.